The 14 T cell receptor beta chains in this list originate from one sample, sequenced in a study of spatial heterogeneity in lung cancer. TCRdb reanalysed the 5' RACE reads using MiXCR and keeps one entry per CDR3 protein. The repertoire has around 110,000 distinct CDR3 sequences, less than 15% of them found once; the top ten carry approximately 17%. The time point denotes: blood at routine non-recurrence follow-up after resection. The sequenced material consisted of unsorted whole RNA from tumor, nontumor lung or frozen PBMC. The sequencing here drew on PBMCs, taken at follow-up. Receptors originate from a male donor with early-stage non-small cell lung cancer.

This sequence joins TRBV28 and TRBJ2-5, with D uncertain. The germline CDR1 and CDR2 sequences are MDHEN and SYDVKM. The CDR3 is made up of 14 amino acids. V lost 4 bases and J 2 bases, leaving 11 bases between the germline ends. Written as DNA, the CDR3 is TGTGCCAGCAGTTCTCCTGGGTCACAAGAGACCCAGTACTTC. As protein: CASSSPGSQETQYF.

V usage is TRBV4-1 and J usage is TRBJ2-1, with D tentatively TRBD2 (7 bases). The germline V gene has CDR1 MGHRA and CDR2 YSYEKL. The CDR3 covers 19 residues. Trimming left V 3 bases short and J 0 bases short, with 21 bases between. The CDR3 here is CASSHQQRGGDPSYNEQFF. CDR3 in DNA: TGCGCCAGCAGCCACCAGCAAAGGGGGGGTGATCCCTCCTACAATGAGCAGTTCTTC.

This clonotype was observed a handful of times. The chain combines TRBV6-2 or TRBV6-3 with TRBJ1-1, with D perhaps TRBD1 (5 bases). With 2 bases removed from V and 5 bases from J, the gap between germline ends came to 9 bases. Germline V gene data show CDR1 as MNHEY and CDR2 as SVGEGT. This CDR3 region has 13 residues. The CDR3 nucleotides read TGTGCCAGCAGTTACAGGCAGGGTACTGAAGCTTTCTTT. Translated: CASSYRQGTEAFF.

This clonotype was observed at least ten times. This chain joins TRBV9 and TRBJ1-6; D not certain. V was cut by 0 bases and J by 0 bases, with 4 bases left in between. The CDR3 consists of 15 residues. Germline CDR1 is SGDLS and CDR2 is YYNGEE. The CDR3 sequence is CASSVGGSYNSPLHF. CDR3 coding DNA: TGTGCCAGCAGCGTAGGGGGCTCCTATAATTCACCCCTCCACTTT.

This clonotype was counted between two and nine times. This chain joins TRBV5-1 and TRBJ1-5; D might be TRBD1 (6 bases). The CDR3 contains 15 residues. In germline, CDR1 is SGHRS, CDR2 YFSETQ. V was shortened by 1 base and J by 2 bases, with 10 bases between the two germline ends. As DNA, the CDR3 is TGCGCCAGCAGCTTGACAGGGCTGGGCAATCAGCCCCAGCATTTT. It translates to CASSLTGLGNQPQHF.

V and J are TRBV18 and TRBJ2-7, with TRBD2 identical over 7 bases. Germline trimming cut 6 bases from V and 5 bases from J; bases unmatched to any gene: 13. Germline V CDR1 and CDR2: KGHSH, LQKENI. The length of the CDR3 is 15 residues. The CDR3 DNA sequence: TGTGCCAGCTCGCTTTTAGGCGGGGGAATCGACGAGCAGTACTTC. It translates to CASSLLGGGIDEQYF.

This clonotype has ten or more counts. In DNA, the CDR3 is TGTGCCAGCCCTCCGACAGCCACCGGGGAGCTGTTTTTT. It encodes CASPPTATGELFF. The chain links TRBV28 to TRBJ2-2, with a tentative D call TRBD1 (5 bases). Germline V gene lookup returns CDR1 MDHEN and CDR2 SYDVKM. V gave up 8 bases and J gave up 4 bases, with 11 bases separating them. CDR3 length: 13 amino acids.

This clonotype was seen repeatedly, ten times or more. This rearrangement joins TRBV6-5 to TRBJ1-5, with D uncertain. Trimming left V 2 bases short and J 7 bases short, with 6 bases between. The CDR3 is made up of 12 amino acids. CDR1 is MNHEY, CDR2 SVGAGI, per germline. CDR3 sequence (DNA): TGTGCCAGCAGTTACCCGGGGCAGCCCCAGCATTTT. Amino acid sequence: CASSYPGQPQHF.

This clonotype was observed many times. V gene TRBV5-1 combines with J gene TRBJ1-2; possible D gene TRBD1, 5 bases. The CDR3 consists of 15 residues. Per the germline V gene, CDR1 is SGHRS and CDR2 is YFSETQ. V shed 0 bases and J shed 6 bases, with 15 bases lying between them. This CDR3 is CASSLVSAGNNGYTF. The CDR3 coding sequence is TGCGCCAGCAGCTTGGTTTCGGCAGGGAATAATGGCTACACCTTC.

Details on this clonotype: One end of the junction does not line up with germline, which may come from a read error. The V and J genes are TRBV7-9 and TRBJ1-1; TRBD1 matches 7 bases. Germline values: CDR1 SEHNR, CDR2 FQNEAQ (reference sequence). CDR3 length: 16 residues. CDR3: CASRPGQDAMNTEAYF. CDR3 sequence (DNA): TGTGCCAGCAGACCCGGACAGGATGCCATGAACACTGAAGCTTACTTT.

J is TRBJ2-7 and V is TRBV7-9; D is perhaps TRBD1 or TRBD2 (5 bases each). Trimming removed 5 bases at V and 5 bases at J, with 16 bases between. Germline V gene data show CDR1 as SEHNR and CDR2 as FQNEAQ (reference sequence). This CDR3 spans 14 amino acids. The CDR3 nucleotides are TGTGCCAGCAGCAGGGGACGGGCGGAGAACGAGCAGTACTTC. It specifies CASSRGRAENEQYF.

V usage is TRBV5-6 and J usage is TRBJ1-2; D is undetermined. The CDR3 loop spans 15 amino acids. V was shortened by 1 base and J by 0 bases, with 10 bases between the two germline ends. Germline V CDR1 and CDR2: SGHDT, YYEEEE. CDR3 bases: TGTGCCAGCAGCTTGAGAGCGAATACTAACTATGGCTACACCTTC. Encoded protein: CASSLRANTNYGYTF.

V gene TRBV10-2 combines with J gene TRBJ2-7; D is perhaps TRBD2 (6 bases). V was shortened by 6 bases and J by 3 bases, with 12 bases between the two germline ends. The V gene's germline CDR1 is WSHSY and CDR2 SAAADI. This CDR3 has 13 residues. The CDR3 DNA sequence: TGCGCCAGCAGGGCTAGCGCCCGCTACGAGCAGTACTTC. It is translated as CASRASARYEQYF.

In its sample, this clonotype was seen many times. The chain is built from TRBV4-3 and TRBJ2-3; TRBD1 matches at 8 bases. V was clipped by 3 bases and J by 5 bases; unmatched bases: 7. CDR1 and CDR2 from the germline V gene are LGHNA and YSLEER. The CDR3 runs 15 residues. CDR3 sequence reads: CASSHTGGPGDTQYF. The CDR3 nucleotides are TGCGCCAGCAGCCACACAGGGGGTCCGGGAGATACGCAGTATTTT.